The 4 T cell receptor beta chains below were found in one sample sequenced in a study of shared clonotypes between healthy human individuals. The data were produced by immunoSEQ multiplex PCR, yet TCRdb's version contains in-frame clones alone and is incomplete. The sample contains over a million clones, about 98.5% of which appear only once. The sample comprised naive CD4+ T cells sorted from blood. Subset noted: CD45RA+ positively selected. All receptors derive from a man under 40 in good health.

The rearrangement links TRBV6-5 to TRBJ1-5; 7 nucleotides match TRBD1. The V segment lost 6 bases and the J segment 7 bases; nucleotides outside the gene matches: 9. CDR1 is MNHEY and CDR2 is SVGAGI in the germline V gene. The CDR3 has 14 amino acids. The CDR3 reads CASSRGGAGQPQHF. In DNA, the CDR3 is TGTGCCAGCAGCCGAGGGGGCGCAGGGCAGCCCCAGCATTTT.

V is TRBV10-3 and J is TRBJ2-1; 8 bases agree with TRBD1. From germline, CDR1 is ENHRY and CDR2 SYGVKD. The CDR3 length is 16 residues. V trimming: 8 bases; J trimming: 3 bases; junction bases outside the gene matches: 12. The CDR3 bases are TGTGCCATCGCCGGACAGGGCCTCAATAACTACAATGAGCAGTTCTTC. Residues: CAIAGQGLNNYNEQFF.

The chain employs TRBV9 and TRBJ2-7, with TRBD2 matching over 9 bases. After removal of 0 bases from V and 2 bases from J, the junction contained 6 bases not matched to a gene. The V gene's germline CDR1 is SGDLS and CDR2 YYNGEE. CDR3 length equals 16 residues. The CDR3 reads CASSVAASGTPYEQYF. The CDR3 region has the DNA TGTGCCAGCAGCGTAGCAGCTAGCGGGACGCCCTACGAGCAGTACTTC. Filled out from reference TRBV9 and TRBJ2-7, the complete variable domain reads DSGVTQTPKHLITATGQRVTLRCSPRSGDLSVYWYQQSLDQGLQFLIQYYNGEERAKGNILERFSAQQFPDLHSELNLSSLELGDSALYFCASSVAASGTPYEQYFGPGTRLTVT.

This sequence joins TRBV19 and TRBJ2-7; unclear D gene. With 0 bases removed from V and 4 bases from J, the gap between germline ends came to 7 bases. Germline values: CDR1 LNHDA, CDR2 SQIVND (reference sequence). This CDR3 spans 13 amino acids. CDR3 nucleotide sequence: TGTGCCAGTAGTATAGATCTACCGTACGAGCAGTACTTC. Translating gives CASSIDLPYEQYF. Filled out from reference TRBV19 and TRBJ2-7, the complete variable domain reads DGGITQSPKYLFRKEGQNVTLSCEQNLNHDAMYWYRQDPGQGLRLIYYSQIVNDFQKGDIAEGYSVSREKKESFPLTVTSAQKNPTAFYLCASSIDLPYEQYFGPGTRLTVT.